This T cell receptor (beta chain) was captured in a study of identical twins. General study results and limits: Model-predicted out-of-frame TCR alpha sharing fell below observed values in monozygotic twins. An excess of low generation probability was shown by twin-shared out-of-frame alpha sequences.

As to this clonotype: Its specificity is not known.

CDR3 length equals 14 residues. CDR1 is SQVTM, CDR2 ANQGSEA, per germline. Trimming stripped 3 bases from V and 0 bases from J, with 8 bases between. TCRdb used MiXCR to reprocess the 5' RACE reads, holding one entry per CDR3 protein. The sample lists 150,000 or so distinct CDR3 sequences, under 4.5% occurring once. Sequenced input: memory T cells sorted from blood. The chain joins TRBV29-1 to TRBJ2-2, with no clear D. This clonotype originated in a man younger than 35 in good health. In DNA form, the CDR3 reads TGCAGCGTTGAGAGTCCTTCGAACACCGGGGAGCTGTTTTTT. It yields the protein CSVESPSNTGELFF.